This entry lists 29 T cell receptor beta chains sequenced from one sample in a study of blood T cell repertoires in COVID-19. Profiled with immunoSEQ multiplex PCR; TCRdb holds only in-frame clones, not every one. The sample consists of more than 200,000 clones, 85% to 90% of them appearing once. The sequenced material came from peripheral blood. The source is a man aged 25-45 years with COVID-19, enrolled during active disease.

In DNA, the CDR3 is TGTGCCAGCAGTGATGACAGCTTAGGCAATCAGCCCCAGCATTTT. It encodes CASSDDSLGNQPQHF. The chain employs TRBV2 and TRBJ1-5; a weak D match, TRBD1 (5 bases). The V gene lost 3 bases and the J gene lost 2 bases, with 11 bases spanning the gap. This CDR3 is 15 amino acids long. Per the germline V gene, CDR1 is SNHLY and CDR2 is FYNNEI.

This chain links TRBV29-1 with TRBJ1-1, with 10 bases identical to TRBD1. The germline CDR1 and CDR2 sequences are SQVTM and ANQGSEA. J was trimmed by 7 bases and V by 1 base; bases with no gene match: 15. The CDR3 totals 17 residues. CDR3 sequence (DNA): TGCAGCGTTGAAGTGGTGGCGGACAGGGGGGTTTATAGTGAAGCTTTCTTT. Protein product: CSVEVVADRGVYSEAFF.

V usage is TRBV18 and J usage is TRBJ2-2; D perhaps matches TRBD1 (5 bases). The germline V gene encodes CDR1 KGHSH and CDR2 LQKENI. There are 14 residues in the CDR3. Trimming removed 8 bases from V and 1 base from J, with 11 bases in between. CDR3 nucleotide sequence: TGTGCCAGCCCAGGGTCTGTGAACACCGGGGAGCTGTTTTTT. Translated: CASPGSVNTGELFF. The entire variable domain, with the rest obtained from reference TRBV18 and TRBJ2-2, is as follows: NAGVMQNPRHLVRRRGQEARLRCSPMKGHSHVYWYRQLPEEGLKFMVYLQKENIIDESGMPKERFSAEFPKEGPSILRIQQVVRGDSAAYFCASPGSVNTGELFFGEGSRLTVL.

The V and J genes are TRBV5-4 and TRBJ2-7, with D hard to call. The length of the CDR3 is 13 residues. CDR1 SGHNT and CDR2 YYREEE come from the germline V gene (reference sequence). Trimming pared 1 base from V and 4 bases from J, leaving 9 bases between. Here the CDR3 reads CASSLFTEYEQYF. The CDR3 DNA follows: TGTGCCAGCAGCTTGTTTACTGAATACGAGCAGTACTTC.

This clone has a handful of counts. The chain employs TRBV9 and TRBJ2-7; D call uncertain. CDR3 size: 14 residues. Trimming took 0 bases from V and 5 from J, leaving 12 bases between them. Germline CDR1 reads SGDLS; CDR2 reads YYNGEE. In DNA form, the CDR3 reads TGTGCCAGCAGCGTAGGATGGAGTACTGACGAGCAGTACTTC. Amino acid sequence: CASSVGWSTDEQYF.

This sequence joins TRBV27 and TRBJ2-1; 7 nucleotides line up with TRBD2. CDR1 is MNHEY and CDR2 is SMNVEV in the germline V gene (reference sequence). V dropped 2 bases and J dropped 4; count of bases not matched to a gene: 8. The CDR3 length is 16 residues. For the CDR3, the DNA is TGTGCCAGCAGTTTACTAGCGGCTGACCCTTACAATGAGCAGTTCTTC. It translates to CASSLLAADPYNEQFF.

The chain carries TRBV30 and TRBJ2-7; 10 bases fit TRBD2. J lost 4 bases, V lost 0 bases, and 15 bases had no gene match. There are 18 residues in the CDR3. CDR1 GTSNPN and CDR2 SVGIG come from the germline V gene (reference sequence). CDR3 nucleotides: TGTGCCTGGAGTGTCCCTCGGAGCGGGAGGGCCGTCTTGTACGAGCAGTACTTC. Its translation is CAWSVPRSGRAVLYEQYF.

V usage is TRBV5-8 and J usage is TRBJ1-5; the D is unclear. The CDR3 is 15 residues long. The V end lost 0 bases, the J end lost 0 bases, and 7 bases lay between the germline ends. CDR1 is SGHTS and CDR2 is YDEGEE in the germline V gene. CDR3 coding DNA: TGTGCCAGCAGCTTGGGAACAGTTAGCAATCAGCCCCAGCATTTT. It translates to CASSLGTVSNQPQHF.

V usage is TRBV10-3 and J usage is TRBJ1-2, with 8 bases lining up with TRBD1. The ends lost 6 bases at V and 8 bases at J; junction bases unmatched: 8. Per the germline V gene, CDR1 is ENHRY and CDR2 is SYGVKD. CDR3 length: 13 amino acids. CDR3 bases: TGTGCCATCAGCCAGGACAGGGAATCCGGCTACACCTTC. This codes for CAISQDRESGYTF.

The chain links TRBV5-6 to TRBJ1-2; D not certain. Per germline, CDR1 SGHDT and CDR2 YYEEEE. CDR3 length equals 12 residues. V shed 6 bases and J shed 7 bases, with 13 bases lying between them. CDR3 in amino acids: CASNRIERGYTF. In DNA, the CDR3 is TGTGCCAGCAACCGAATAGAGCGTGGCTACACCTTC.

The chain uses TRBV5-1 and TRBJ2-2; 8 bases agree with TRBD1. The CDR3 runs to 16 residues. Germline CDR1 reads SGHRS; CDR2 reads YFSETQ. J gave up 4 bases and V 0 bases, and 5 bases lay outside the gene matches. The CDR3 protein is CASSLEGQETTGELFF. The CDR3 DNA reads TGCGCCAGCAGCTTGGAGGGACAGGAGACCACCGGGGAGCTGTTTTTT.

This clone was detected once. The J gene is TRBJ1-5, the V gene TRBV30; possibly TRBD1 for D (6 bases). The CDR3 length is 14 residues. Germline V CDR1 and CDR2: GTSNPN, SVGIG (reference sequence). Trimming took off 3 bases at V and 0 bases at J, with 9 bases between the two ends. The CDR3, as DNA: TGTGCCTGGAGACAGGGAGATAGCAATCAGCCCCAGCATTTT. Protein product: CAWRQGDSNQPQHF. The full variable domain, in which reference TRBV30 and TRBJ1-5 provide the parts outside the CDR3, is SQTIHQWPATLVQPVGSPLSLECTVEGTSNPNLYWYRQAAGRGLQLLFYSVGIGQISSEVPQNLSASRPQDRQFILSSKKLLLSDSGFYLCAWRQGDSNQPQHFGDGTRLSIL.

The chain uses TRBV19 and TRBJ2-2; tentatively, D is TRBD1 (6 bases). The CDR3 has 14 residues. Trimming removed 3 bases from V and 5 bases from J, with 10 bases in between. Germline loops: CDR1 LNHDA, CDR2 SQIVND (reference sequence). The CDR3 DNA is TGTGCCAGTAGTATGATTGGACAGACCGGGGAGCTGTTTTTT. Encoded protein: CASSMIGQTGELFF.

The chain has TRBV18 and TRBJ2-7, with D possibly being TRBD1 (7 bases). This CDR3 is built from 14 residues. CDR1 KGHSH and CDR2 LQKENI come from the germline V gene. V was pared by 1 base and J by 3 bases, with 10 bases between. The CDR3 loop reads CASSPRRDSYEQYF. The CDR3, as DNA: TGTGCCAGCTCACCACGGCGGGACAGCTACGAGCAGTACTTC.

The rearrangement links TRBV9 to TRBJ1-2; 8 nucleotides line up with TRBD1. The CDR3 runs to 15 residues. Per germline, CDR1 SGDLS and CDR2 YYNGEE. V shed 4 bases and J 0 bases; nucleotides not matched to a gene: 5. The CDR3 DNA reads TGTGCCAGCAGCCCCCCGGGACAGGCTAACTATGGCTACACCTTC. As protein: CASSPPGQANYGYTF.

The V and J genes are TRBV7-2 and TRBJ1-1, with a weak D call TRBD1 (6 bases). The CDR3 runs to 13 residues. Trimming left V 6 bases short and J 3 bases short, with 11 bases between. Germline V gene data show CDR1 as SGHTA and CDR2 as FQGNSA. The CDR3 region has the DNA TGTGCCAGCAGTAAACAGGGAGACACTGAAGCTTTCTTT. Translated: CASSKQGDTEAFF.

This sequence joins TRBV7-9 and TRBJ2-7; 7 positions match TRBD1. The ends lost 5 bases at V and 6 bases at J; junction bases unmatched: 7. CDR1 and CDR2 from the germline V gene are SEHNR and FQNEAQ (reference sequence). The length of the CDR3 is 13 residues. The DNA of the CDR3 is TGTGCCAGCAGCACCAACGACAGGGTCGAGCAGTACTTC. Translated: CASSTNDRVEQYF.

Only a few counts were recorded for this clone. This sequence joins TRBV29-1 and TRBJ1-1; no definite D call. The CDR3 totals 16 residues. V was shortened by 2 bases and J by 0 bases, with 16 bases between the two germline ends. Germline V gene data show CDR1 as SQVTM and CDR2 as ANQGSEA. The DNA of the CDR3 is TGCAGCGTTGAATCGGGGAGACGGACCGTGAACACTGAAGCTTTCTTT. Translation gives CSVESGRRTVNTEAFF.

The chain couples TRBV6-6 to TRBJ2-3; D unresolved. V gave up 5 bases and J gave up 6 bases, with 15 bases separating them. The CDR3 has 14 amino acids. Per germline, CDR1 MNHNY and CDR2 SVGAGI (reference sequence). The CDR3 sequence: CASSPLVVLDTQYF. CDR3 DNA: TGTGCCAGCAGTCCCCTCGTTGTTCTGGATACGCAGTATTTT.

The chain uses TRBV28 and TRBJ2-7; 11 nucleotides agree with TRBD2. This CDR3 has 14 residues. V shed 5 bases and J 2 bases; nucleotides not matched to a gene: 2. CDR1 is MDHEN, CDR2 SYDVKM, per germline. The chain's CDR3 is CASSLTSGAYEQYF. The CDR3, as DNA: TGTGCCAGCAGTCTGACTAGCGGGGCCTACGAGCAGTACTTC.

The V and J genes are TRBV7-8 and TRBJ2-7, with D maybe TRBD1 (5 bases). Germline V gene lookup returns CDR1 SGHVS and CDR2 FQNEAQ. V lost 5 bases to trimming and J lost 2 bases, with 13 bases between them. This CDR3 has 14 residues. CDR3 sequence (DNA): TGTGCCAGCAGCCCTCCGACAGAGCCCTACGAGCAGTACTTC. Translation: CASSPPTEPYEQYF.

This chain links TRBV4-1 with TRBJ2-3; 8 bases agree with TRBD1. The germline CDR1 and CDR2 sequences are MGHRA and YSYEKL. J was trimmed by 5 bases and V by 1 base; bases with no gene match: 14. The CDR3 spans 18 residues. CDR3 coding DNA: TGCGCCAGCAGCCAAGCCCTTGGACAGGGTGTGCTCGTAGATACGCAGTATTTT. It translates to CASSQALGQGVLVDTQYF.

The chain couples TRBV18 to TRBJ2-1; 7 positions agree with TRBD1. The CDR3 is made up of 14 amino acids. Germline V gene sequence: CDR1 KGHSH, CDR2 LQKENI. V was pared by 3 bases and J by 11 bases, with 10 bases of the junction left unmatched. CDR3 DNA: TGTGCCAGCTCACCGACGATTGACAGGGACCAGCAGTTCTTC. It encodes CASSPTIDRDQQFF.

This clone occurred a few times. V usage is TRBV28 and J usage is TRBJ1-1; D ambiguous. The CDR3 runs 13 residues. CDR1 MDHEN and CDR2 SYDVKM come from the germline V gene. V was cut by 7 bases and J by 3 bases, with 12 bases left in between. CDR3 loop: CASNPPSYTEAFF. CDR3 nucleotide sequence: TGTGCCAGCAATCCACCCAGTTACACTGAAGCTTTCTTT.

The chain couples TRBV29-1 to TRBJ1-2; D remains ambiguous. V was pared by 7 bases and J by 2 bases, with 8 bases between. From germline, CDR1 is SQVTM and CDR2 ANQGSEA. CDR3 size: 11 residues. CDR3 nucleotide sequence: TGCAGCGGGGAGGAGAACTATGGCTACACCTTC. Its translation: CSGEENYGYTF.

V usage is TRBV9 and J usage is TRBJ2-1, with TRBD2 as a possible D gene (5 bases). CDR3 length: 15 residues. Germline CDR1 is SGDLS and CDR2 is YYNGEE. The germline V and J ends were trimmed by 4 bases and 4 bases, with 15 bases remaining between them. The CDR3 DNA reads TGTGCCAGCAGCCTACCGGGATCACCTTACAATGAGCAGTTCTTC. Protein sequence: CASSLPGSPYNEQFF.

The chain uses TRBV12-3 or TRBV12-4 and TRBJ1-1; D gene ambiguous. There are 12 residues in the CDR3. Trimming left V 8 bases short and J 1 base short, with 8 bases between. Here the CDR3 reads CASERGNTEAFF. The DNA of the CDR3 is TGTGCCAGCGAGCGAGGGAACACTGAAGCTTTCTTT.

V and J are TRBV7-2 and TRBJ2-2; D might be TRBD2 (6 bases). Trimming removed 2 bases at V and 3 bases at J, with 10 bases between. The germline V gene has CDR1 SGHTA and CDR2 FQGNSA. CDR3 length equals 15 residues. The CDR3 nucleotides read TGTGCCAGCAGCTTATGGGGAGGCGACACCGGGGAGCTGTTTTTT. Its protein is CASSLWGGDTGELFF.

The chain links TRBV18 to TRBJ1-5, with TRBD1 matching 7 bases. The length of the CDR3 is 15 residues. Germline-derived CDR1 and CDR2 are KGHSH and LQKENI. V lost 6 bases, J lost 7 bases, and 12 bases stayed unmatched. CDR3 bases: TGTGCCAGCTCTCCTTTCCAGGGGGTAGGACAGCCCCAGCATTTT. Translation: CASSPFQGVGQPQHF.